The 8 T cell receptor beta chains given below trace back to one sample, sequenced in a study of cytomegalovirus exposure and HLA in healthy donors. PCR was performed using 60 Vbeta and 13 Jbeta primers. Sequencing was performed with immunoSEQ multiplex PCR; in TCRdb, only in-frame clones are kept and a portion is missing. Found here are 150,000 to 200,000 clones, 68% of them singletons; the top ten hold approximately 1.3%. The sequenced sample consisted of PBMCs. Every receptor here comes from a man aged 45-65 years in good health and CMV-seronegative.

The sample holds a few counts of this clone. The V call is TRBV6-5, the J call TRBJ2-7; 7 bases map to TRBD2. Germline-derived CDR1 and CDR2 are MNHEY and SVGAGI. Trimming at V came to 7 bases and at J to 1 base, leaving 4 bases not matched to a gene. The CDR3 sequence is 13 residues long. In DNA form, the CDR3 reads TGTGCCAGCATGGGGAGGGTTTCCTACGAGCAGTACTTC. It is translated as CASMGRVSYEQYF.

The rearrangement uses TRBV28 and TRBJ2-7; 11 bases line up with TRBD2. Germline assignment: CDR1 MDHEN and CDR2 SYDVKM. CDR3 length equals 15 residues. V shed 5 bases and J 2 bases; nucleotides not matched to a gene: 5. The CDR3 region has the DNA TGTGCCAGCAGTAGAACTAGCGGGGGAACCTACGAGCAGTACTTC. It translates to CASSRTSGGTYEQYF. The variable domain in full, with the rest retrieved from reference TRBV28 and TRBJ2-7, is DVKVTQSSRYLVKRTGEKVFLECVQDMDHENMFWYRQDPGLGLRLIYFSYDVKMKEKGDIPEGYSVSREKKERFSLILESASTNQTSMYLCASSRTSGGTYEQYFGPGTRLTVT.

This clone was counted a single time. The genes are TRBV6-5 and TRBJ2-5, with 7 bases that match TRBD1. The assigned J gene may be wrong: the sequence end matches TRBJ2-7 better. Germline loops: CDR1 MNHEY, CDR2 SVGAGI. The CDR3 extends over 14 amino acids. For the CDR3, the DNA is TGTGCCAGCAGTTACCGGGACAGCTCCTACGAGCAGTACTTC. This sequence encodes CASSYRDSSYEQYF.

The chain uses TRBV5-4 and TRBJ1-2; 8 nucleotides match TRBD1. CDR3 length equals 14 residues. J lost 6 bases, V lost 3 bases, and 7 bases had no gene match. Germline V gene data show CDR1 as SGHNT and CDR2 as YYREEE (reference sequence). The CDR3 sequence: CASSSSGGGDGYTF. CDR3 DNA: TGTGCCAGCAGCTCCTCAGGGGGCGGGGATGGCTACACCTTC.

This clone was picked up one time. The J gene is TRBJ2-7, the V gene TRBV29-1; D possibly corresponds to TRBD2 (5 bases). V was pared by 6 bases and J by 3 bases, with 15 bases between. The CDR3 totals 13 residues. CDR1 and CDR2 from the germline V gene are SQVTM and ANQGSEA. CDR3 loop: CSVDTGVGYEQYF. The CDR3 DNA reads as TGCAGCGTAGATACCGGGGTCGGCTACGAGCAGTACTTC.

The chain joins TRBV5-1 to TRBJ2-3; a possible D gene is TRBD1 (6 bases). Germline lookup yields CDR1 SGHRS and CDR2 YFSETQ. There are 14 residues in the CDR3. V dropped 5 bases and J dropped 4 bases, with 14 bases sitting between them. The CDR3 here is CASRTGNFPDTQYF. The CDR3, as DNA: TGCGCCAGCAGAACAGGGAATTTTCCAGATACGCAGTATTTT. Looking up the rest from reference TRBV5-1 and TRBJ2-3 gives the full variable domain: KAGVTQTPRYLIKTRGQQVTLSCSPISGHRSVSWYQQTPGQGLQFLFEYFSETQRNKGNFPGRFSGRQFSNSRSEMNVSTLELGDSALYLCASRTGNFPDTQYFGPGTRLTVL.

This chain connects TRBV4-1 to TRBJ2-5, with 12 bases fitting TRBD1. The CDR3 totals 14 residues. V shed 4 bases and J 4 bases; nucleotides not matched to a gene: 1. Per the germline V gene, CDR1 is MGHRA and CDR2 is YSYEKL. The DNA of the CDR3 is TGCGCCAGCAGCCGGGACAGGGGGCGAGAGACCCAGTACTTC. Its translation: CASSRDRGRETQYF.

This rearrangement joins TRBV4-1 to TRBJ2-1; 9 bases match TRBD2. CDR1 MGHRA and CDR2 YSYEKL come from the germline V gene. The CDR3 length is 16 residues. V lost 1 base, J lost 0 bases, and 1 base stayed unmatched. The DNA for the CDR3 is TGCGCCAGCAGCCAAGGGCGGGGGGGCTCCTACAATGAGCAGTTCTTC. Translated, it gives CASSQGRGGSYNEQFF.